These 11 T cell receptor beta chains share one sample of origin, sequenced in a study of blood T cell repertoires in COVID-19. The table came from immunoSEQ multiplex PCR; TCRdb's copy has only in-frame clones and leaves some out. The data show a few hundred thousand clones, 81% seen once. The sequenced material came from peripheral blood. The receptors originated from a human donor with acute or convalescent COVID-19. The donor label of this sample is uncertain.

This clone was counted a few times. The J gene is TRBJ1-2, the V gene TRBV2; 7 bases align to TRBD1. This CDR3 has 15 residues. V lost 3 bases, J lost 4 bases, and 8 bases stayed unmatched. CDR1 is SNHLY, CDR2 FYNNEI, per germline. The DNA for the CDR3 is TGTGCCAGCAGTGAGGGGCAGGGGGTAGGCTATGGCTACACCTTC. It specifies CASSEGQGVGYGYTF.

This rearrangement joins TRBV18 to TRBJ2-7; TRBD2 aligns across 8 bases. The CDR3 spans 17 residues. V shed 4 bases, J shed 1 base, and the junction held 12 bases outside the gene matches. The germline V gene has CDR1 KGHSH and CDR2 LQKENI. The CDR3 DNA follows: TGTGCCAGCTCACTAACTAGCGGAACGATCTCTTCCTACGAGCAGTACTTC. It specifies CASSLTSGTISSYEQYF.

This clone was seen a handful of times. The V and J genes are TRBV7-2 and TRBJ2-2, with TRBD2 matching 9 bases. J was trimmed by 3 bases and V by 1 base; bases with no gene match: 3. The CDR3 covers 16 residues. The germline V gene has CDR1 SGHTA and CDR2 FQGNSA. This chain's CDR3 is CASSLVSGRYTGELFF. The CDR3 region has the DNA TGTGCCAGCAGCTTAGTCAGCGGGAGGTACACCGGGGAGCTGTTTTTT. Complete variable domain (other parts from reference TRBV7-2 and TRBJ2-2): GAGVSQSPSNKVTEKGKDVELRCDPISGHTALYWYRQSLGQGLEFLIYFQGNSAPDKSGLPSDRFSAERTGGSVSTLTIQRTQQEDSAVYLCASSLVSGRYTGELFFGEGSRLTVL.

V and J are TRBV30 and TRBJ2-7, with 8 nucleotides matching TRBD1. This CDR3 comprises 13 residues. The V gene's germline CDR1 is GTSNPN and CDR2 SVGIG (reference sequence). With V trimmed by 1 base and J by 2 bases, 1 base remained unmatched. This CDR3 reads CAWSGTGTYEQYF. CDR3 nucleotide sequence: TGTGCCTGGAGTGGGACAGGGACCTACGAGCAGTACTTC.

The chain links TRBV7-9 to TRBJ2-7, with 8 bases lining up with TRBD1. The germline V gene encodes CDR1 SEHNR and CDR2 FQNEAQ (reference sequence). The V and J ends lost 2 bases and 3 bases, in that order; junction bases with no gene match: 9. This CDR3 region has 16 residues. The CDR3 coding sequence is TGTGCCAGCAGCTTACTGGGACAGGCCCTGGGCTACGAGCAGTACTTC. Its protein product is CASSLLGQALGYEQYF.

The chain links TRBV2 to TRBJ2-3, with 10 bases lining up with TRBD2. There are 15 residues in the CDR3. From germline, CDR1 is SNHLY and CDR2 FYNNEI. The J segment lost 3 bases and the V segment lost 7 bases, leaving 7 bases of the junction unmatched. Written as DNA, the CDR3 is TGTGCCAGCAATAGAGTAGCGGGAGGTACAGATACGCAGTATTTT. It specifies CASNRVAGGTDTQYF.

This clone was found a few times. The chain uses TRBV30 and TRBJ2-1; 8 bases match TRBD2. The germline gives CDR1 GTSNPN, CDR2 SVGIG (reference sequence). After removal of 7 bases from V and 0 bases from J, the junction contained 17 bases not matched to a gene. The CDR3 runs to 18 residues. The CDR3 coding sequence is TGTGCCTCCATGGGGCTGCGGACTAGCCGGAGCTCCTACAATGAGCAGTTCTTC. It is translated as CASMGLRTSRSSYNEQFF.

The chain uses TRBV19 and TRBJ1-2; 8 nucleotides align to TRBD1. The germline CDR1 and CDR2 sequences are LNHDA and SQIVND (reference sequence). The CDR3 spans 14 residues. V trimming: 5 bases; J trimming: 6 bases; junction bases outside the gene matches: 8. CDR3 region: CASSAGGTSNGYTF. DNA for the CDR3: TGTGCCAGTAGTGCAGGGGGCACCTCTAATGGCTACACCTTC.

This chain joins TRBV5-8 and TRBJ1-1; D unclear. The CDR3 contains 16 residues. In germline, CDR1 is SGHTS, CDR2 YDEGEE. V was pared by 0 bases and J by 0 bases, with 12 bases between. The CDR3 loop reads CASSLEAGRMNTEAFF. CDR3 nucleotides: TGTGCCAGCAGCTTGGAGGCGGGGAGGATGAACACTGAAGCTTTCTTT.

The CDR3 bases are TGTGCCAGCAGCTCCGGACTAGTGAACACGCGTTATGGCTACACCTTC. The encoded protein is CASSSGLVNTRYGYTF. This chain uses TRBV7-9 with TRBJ1-2; D is uncertain. The germline V gene encodes CDR1 SEHNR and CDR2 FQNEAQ (reference sequence). The CDR3 is 16 residues long. Trimming shortened V by 4 bases and J by 5 bases, and 20 bases separated the two germline ends. Complete variable domain (other parts from reference TRBV7-9 and TRBJ1-2): DTGVSQNPRHKITKRGQNVTFRCDPISEHNRLYWYRQTLGQGPEFLTYFQNEAQLEKSRLLSDRFSAERPKGSFSTLEIQRTEQGDSAMYLCASSSGLVNTRYGYTFGSGTRLTVV.

This chain connects TRBV5-6 to TRBJ1-5; perhaps TRBD1 as D (5 bases). Germline CDR1 SGHDT, CDR2 YYEEEE. Trimming pared 0 bases from V and 7 bases from J, leaving 11 bases between. CDR3 length equals 14 residues. CDR3 amino acids: CASSLGGEGQPQHF. The CDR3 nucleotides read TGTGCCAGCAGCTTGGGGGGGGAGGGCCAGCCCCAGCATTTT.